This passage covers 25 T cell receptor beta chains from one sample sequenced in a study of blood T cells in healthy people across ages. PCR was performed a second time for about 6 to 12 cycles using a sample-barcoded 5' primer and a J-beta primer mix. TCRdb processed the 5' RACE reads anew with MiXCR; each CDR3 protein has one entry. The table lists 1.5 million to 2 million distinct CDR3 sequences, roughly 50% of them singletons. Sequenced material: blood. The source is a woman aged 40 to 50 in good health.

The J gene is TRBJ2-3, the V gene TRBV29-1; 11 nucleotides line up with TRBD2. CDR1 is SQVTM and CDR2 is ANQGSEA in the germline V gene. Trimming at V came to 3 bases and at J to 10 bases, leaving 9 bases not matched to a gene. This CDR3 is 14 amino acids long. The CDR3 coding sequence is TGCAGCGTTGATCTAGCGGGGGGCCACGACGCGCAGTATTTT. It yields the protein CSVDLAGGHDAQYF.

The chain combines TRBV7-2 with TRBJ2-3; 10 bases line up with TRBD1. Per the germline V gene, CDR1 is SGHTA and CDR2 is FQGNSA. V shed 6 bases, J shed 6 bases, and the junction held 6 bases outside the gene matches. The length of the CDR3 is 14 residues. CDR3 sequence (DNA): TGTGCCAGCAGGAAGGACAGGGGGTGGGATACGCAGTATTTT. Translated: CASRKDRGWDTQYF.

As for this clonotype: The junction differs from germline at one of its ends, possibly a read error. The chain employs TRBV4-3 and TRBJ2-1, with D unclear. This CDR3 has 18 amino acids. Germline CDR1 is LGHNA and CDR2 is YSLEER. CDR3 sequence reads: CASNQDLLWSVSYNEQFF. The CDR3 DNA reads as TGCGCCAGCAACCAAGATCTGCTTTGGTCAGTATCCTACAATGAGCAGTTCTTC.

The chain recombines TRBV13 with TRBJ2-3; D gene ambiguous. Germline CDR1 reads PRHDT; CDR2 reads FYEKMQ (reference sequence). The germline V and J ends were trimmed by 0 bases and 2 bases, with 9 bases remaining between them. This CDR3 is built from 15 residues. Here the CDR3 reads CASSLGPSLTDTQYF. Written as DNA, the CDR3 is TGTGCCAGCAGCTTAGGTCCCTCCCTCACAGATACGCAGTATTTT.

The V and J genes are TRBV6-5 and TRBJ1-2, with 7 bases fitting TRBD1. CDR3 length equals 16 residues. The V gene end was trimmed by 0 bases and the J gene end by 0 bases; junction bases not matched to a gene: 4. Germline values: CDR1 MNHEY, CDR2 SVGAGI. DNA of the CDR3: TGTGCCAGCAGTTACTCGGTGACAGGGACTAACTATGGCTACACCTTC. It is translated as CASSYSVTGTNYGYTF.

The sample holds a few counts of this clonotype. The chain employs TRBV4-1 and TRBJ2-5, with D perhaps being TRBD1 or TRBD2 (5 bases each). The V end lost 0 bases, the J end lost 11 bases, and 19 bases lay between the germline ends. Germline CDR1 and CDR2: MGHRA and YSYEKL. The CDR3 is made up of 15 amino acids. CDR3 DNA sequence: TGCGCCAGCAGCCAAGAGAGGGGCCCAAATTTAGAGCAGTACTTC. Amino acids: CASSQERGPNLEQYF.

The table lists this clonotype with many counts. The junction departs from the called germline gene at one end, perhaps through a read error. The chain has TRBV18 and TRBJ1-5; tentatively, D is TRBD1 (6 bases). This CDR3 is built from 14 residues. Germline V gives CDR1 KGHSH, CDR2 LQKENI. CDR3 sequence (DNA): TGCGCCAGCAGCAGGACAGATAGCAATCAGCCCCAGCATTTT. This gives the protein CASSRTDSNQPQHF.

The chain carries TRBV10-3 and TRBJ1-2, with 7 positions matching TRBD1. There are 12 residues in the CDR3. The V segment lost 6 bases and the J segment 8 bases; nucleotides outside the gene matches: 6. Germline V gene lookup returns CDR1 ENHRY and CDR2 SYGVKD. CDR3 in amino acids: CAIRGSDRGYTF. CDR3 DNA sequence: TGTGCCATCAGGGGATCGGACAGGGGCTACACCTTC.

The chain has TRBV27 and TRBJ2-3, with TRBD2 identical over 14 bases. The germline CDR1 and CDR2 sequences are MNHEY and SMNVEV (reference sequence). There are 12 residues in the CDR3. V was pared by 10 bases and J by 14 bases, with 8 bases of the junction left unmatched. For the CDR3, the DNA is TGTGCCACCGGACTAGCGGGAGGTAGTGCGTATTTT. Protein sequence: CATGLAGGSAYF.

This chain connects TRBV20-1 to TRBJ2-3; TRBD2 is a possible D gene (6 bases). Germline V gene lookup returns CDR1 DFQATT and CDR2 SNEGSKA (reference sequence). The CDR3 is 15 amino acids. With 6 bases removed from V and 2 bases from J, the gap between germline ends came to 18 bases. CDR3 residues: CSAERRGRTTDTQYF. Here the CDR3 DNA reads TGCAGTGCGGAACGGAGGGGAAGGACCACAGATACGCAGTATTTT.

The genes are TRBV12-3 or TRBV12-4 and TRBJ2-3; perhaps TRBD1 as D (6 bases). The V end lost 5 bases, the J end lost 4 bases, and 13 bases lay between the germline ends. This CDR3 is built from 14 residues. The CDR3 coding sequence is TGTGCCAGCAGTCTAGGGACAATTGCAGATACGCAGTATTTT. It yields the protein CASSLGTIADTQYF.

This clonotype has more than one count but fewer than ten. J is TRBJ2-5 and V is TRBV4-3; TRBD2 agrees at 10 bases. Trimming removed 0 bases from V and 7 bases from J; junction bases left unmatched: 11. The V gene's germline CDR1 is LGHNA and CDR2 YSLEER. CDR3 length: 17 residues. Here the CDR3 reads CASSQEAPSGGPVTQYF. In nucleotides, the CDR3 is TGCGCCAGCAGCCAAGAGGCCCCTAGCGGGGGCCCGGTGACCCAGTACTTC.

This clonotype was counted only a few times. The chain recombines TRBV7-9 with TRBJ2-3, with 9 nucleotides matching TRBD1. CDR3 length: 15 amino acids. Looked up from germline, CDR1 is SEHNR and CDR2 is FQNEAQ (reference sequence). J was trimmed by 6 bases and V by 5 bases; bases with no gene match: 9. The CDR3 loop is CASSKGQGGLDTQYF. DNA of the CDR3: TGTGCCAGCAGCAAGGGACAGGGAGGGCTGGATACGCAGTATTTT.

On this clonotype: One base away lies a much larger clone, so this may be a sequencing read error. The rearrangement joins TRBV29-1 to TRBJ2-5; unclear D gene. Germline CDR1 SQVTM, CDR2 ANQGSEA. The CDR3 spans 13 residues. CDR3 DNA sequence: TGCAGCGTTGATGTGGTCGGGCAAGAGATCCAGTACTTC. It translates to CSVDVVGQEIQYF.

This clonotype was seen just once. J is TRBJ2-5 and V is TRBV19, with TRBD2 identical over 11 bases. Unmatched junction bases numbered 11, after V lost 3 bases and J lost 5 bases. Germline V CDR1 and CDR2: LNHDA, SQIVND (reference sequence). This CDR3 spans 17 amino acids. CDR3 region: CASSILAGGPSTETQYF. The CDR3, as DNA: TGTGCCAGTAGTATTCTAGCGGGGGGCCCTTCCACCGAGACCCAGTACTTC.

The CDR3 region is CSARDVGGKETQYF. DNA for the CDR3: TGCAGTGCTAGAGATGTGGGGGGAAAAGAGACCCAGTACTTC. V usage is TRBV20-1 and J usage is TRBJ2-5; D may be TRBD2 (6 bases). Trimming removed 0 bases at V and 3 bases at J, with 11 bases between. CDR1 and CDR2 from the germline V gene are DFQATT and SNEGSKA (reference sequence). The CDR3 is 14 amino acids.

This clonotype was detected ten times or more. The chain has TRBV4-2 and TRBJ2-7, with D unclear. This CDR3 is 14 amino acids long. Trimming took 2 bases from V and 4 from J, leaving 12 bases between them. Germline V lookup: CDR1 LGHNA, CDR2 YNFKEQ. The CDR3 spells CASSQMMVRYEQYF. CDR3 coding DNA: TGTGCCAGCAGCCAAATGATGGTACGATACGAGCAGTACTTC.

The CDR3 region has the DNA TGTGCCAGCAGCTCGCGGCCAAGGGGAGAGACCCAGTACTTC. It yields the protein CASSSRPRGETQYF. The J gene is TRBJ2-5, the V gene TRBV9; D might be TRBD1 (5 bases). The CDR3 extends over 14 amino acids. Trimming cost V 4 bases and J 4 bases, with 14 bases left between them. Germline CDR1 is SGDLS and CDR2 is YYNGEE.

In its sample, this clonotype was seen a few times. V gene TRBV11-2 combines with J gene TRBJ2-1; D not resolved. CDR1 SGHAT and CDR2 FQNNGV come from the germline V gene. The CDR3 extends over 15 amino acids. Deletions cut 2 bases from V and 2 bases from J, with 10 bases between. This chain's CDR3 is CASSLIGSPYNEQFF. CDR3 DNA: TGTGCCAGCAGCTTAATCGGCTCCCCCTACAATGAGCAGTTCTTC.

This sequence joins TRBV28 and TRBJ1-2; D ambiguous. Per the germline V gene, CDR1 is MDHEN and CDR2 is SYDVKM. The V end lost 5 bases, the J end lost 6 bases, and 16 bases lay between the germline ends. This CDR3 is built from 14 residues. CDR3 sequence reads: CASSPARESNGYTF. CDR3 in DNA: TGTGCCAGCAGTCCCGCCCGGGAGAGTAATGGCTACACCTTC.

The rearrangement links TRBV5-4 to TRBJ2-3; D is unresolved. V lost 1 base to trimming and J lost 7 bases, with 7 bases between them. This CDR3 spans 12 amino acids. Per germline, CDR1 SGHNT and CDR2 YYREEE (reference sequence). In nucleotides, the CDR3 is TGTGCCAGCAGCTTGTGGGAAAATACGCAGTATTTT. It encodes CASSLWENTQYF.

The J gene is TRBJ2-3, the V gene TRBV9, with 8 positions matching TRBD2. Germline lookup yields CDR1 SGDLS and CDR2 YYNGEE. The CDR3 length is 17 residues. The junction had 11 bases not matched to a gene; V was cut back by 0 bases and J by 5 bases. The DNA of the CDR3 is TGTGCCAGCAGCGTAGCTACGGGAAGCGGGGGTTTAGATACGCAGTATTTT. This sequence encodes CASSVATGSGGLDTQYF. Full variable domain (outside the CDR3, taken from reference TRBV9 and TRBJ2-3): DSGVTQTPKHLITATGQRVTLRCSPRSGDLSVYWYQQSLDQGLQFLIQYYNGEERAKGNILERFSAQQFPDLHSELNLSSLELGDSALYFCASSVATGSGGLDTQYFGPGTRLTVL.

CDR3 sequence: CASSLAKIPGPYYGYTF. The CDR3 DNA reads TGTGCCAGCAGCTTAGCGAAAATACCGGGACCCTACTATGGCTACACCTTC. The J gene is TRBJ1-2, the V gene TRBV7-9; D possibly corresponds to TRBD1 (5 bases). This CDR3 is 17 amino acids long. Germline CDR1 SEHNR, CDR2 FQNEAQ (reference sequence). Trimming cost V 0 bases and J 3 bases, with 17 bases left between them.

The CDR3 DNA reads TGTGCCAGCAGCCCGGTCCTAGTGGAGGGTACGCAGTATTTT. Translated: CASSPVLVEGTQYF. The gene calls are TRBV14 and TRBJ2-3; possibly TRBD2 for D (6 bases). The CDR3 loop spans 14 amino acids. Trimming removed 4 bases at V and 8 bases at J, with 16 bases between. Germline V gene data show CDR1 as SGHDN and CDR2 as FVKESK.

This clonotype was counted once. The genes are TRBV29-1 and TRBJ2-1; 11 bases match TRBD2. The J call may be incorrect, as the DNA end agrees better with TRBJ2-7. The CDR3 runs to 17 residues. CDR1 and CDR2 from the germline V gene are SQVTM and ANQGSEA. In DNA, the CDR3 is TGCAGCGTTGGAAGAGGGACTAGCGGATACTCCTACAATGAGCAGTACTTC. Amino acid sequence: CSVGRGTSGYSYNEQYF.